Presented here are 6 T cell receptor beta chains from one specimen sequenced in a study of CD8 T cells in Susac syndrome. Random-hexamer reverse transcription was applied to roughly 0.5 to 1 ug RNA. TCRdb processed the immunoSEQ multiplex PCR reads anew with MiXCR; each CDR3 protein has one entry. The data contain 400,000 to 550,000 distinct CDR3 sequences, 85% of them seen just once; the ten biggest clones take up about 0.12%. Sequenced: CD8+ T cells from PBMCs. The origin of the receptors is a human donor with multiple sclerosis.

J is TRBJ1-5 and V is TRBV3-1; D perhaps matches TRBD1 (5 bases). The V gene lost 4 bases and the J gene lost 3 bases, with 13 bases spanning the gap. This CDR3 has 15 residues. From germline, CDR1 is LGHDT and CDR2 YNNKEL (reference sequence). DNA for the CDR3: TGTGCCAGCAGCCCTCGGGGAGGGGACAATCAGCCCCAGCATTTT. This encodes CASSPRGGDNQPQHF.

The chain carries TRBV9 and TRBJ2-3; unclear D gene. Germline V lookup: CDR1 SGDLS, CDR2 YYNGEE. The V and J ends lost 4 bases and 6 bases respectively, with 15 bases between them. CDR3 length equals 14 residues. Written as DNA, the CDR3 is TGTGCCAGCAGCCCTTCCGATCGCGCGGATACGCAGTATTTT. Translated: CASSPSDRADTQYF.

The genes are TRBV7-2 and TRBJ2-7, with 7 bases matching TRBD1. This CDR3 contains 15 residues. Trimming at V came to 5 bases and at J to 1 base, leaving 8 bases not matched to a gene. Germline V lookup: CDR1 SGHTA, CDR2 FQGNSA. The CDR3 loop reads CASSNRDRLSYEQYF. CDR3 bases: TGTGCCAGCAGCAACCGGGACAGACTGTCCTACGAGCAGTACTTC. The full variable domain, in which reference TRBV7-2 and TRBJ2-7 provide the parts outside the CDR3, is GAGVSQSPSNKVTEKGKDVELRCDPISGHTALYWYRQSLGQGLEFLIYFQGNSAPDKSGLPSDRFSAERTGGSVSTLTIQRTQQEDSAVYLCASSNRDRLSYEQYFGPGTRLTVT.

The chain is built from TRBV30 and TRBJ1-2; the D gene is possibly TRBD1 (5 bases). V was shortened by 4 bases and J by 3 bases, with 12 bases between the two germline ends. Germline V gene sequence: CDR1 GTSNPN, CDR2 SVGIG (reference sequence). The CDR3 spans 13 residues. The CDR3 reads CAWMGRGDYGYTF. CDR3 bases: TGTGCCTGGATGGGGCGGGGGGACTATGGCTACACCTTC.

The chain has TRBV7-9 and TRBJ2-7, with no clear D. CDR1 is SEHNR and CDR2 is FQNEAQ in the germline V gene (reference sequence). CDR3 length: 16 residues. Between the trimmed V and J ends, which lost 2 bases and 9 bases, there was a span of 23 bases. DNA of the CDR3: TGTGCCAGCAGCTTATGGCCGGATAATGAACAAGGTCCGCAGTACTTC. Residues: CASSLWPDNEQGPQYF.

This rearrangement joins TRBV6-2 or TRBV6-3 to TRBJ2-3; either TRBD1 or TRBD2 may fit D (5 bases each). Germline V CDR1 and CDR2: MNHEY, SVGEGT. Trimming cost V 2 bases and J 5 bases, with 23 bases left between them. CDR3 length equals 18 residues. CDR3 amino acids: CASSYPRGREGVQDTQYF. The CDR3 DNA follows: TGTGCCAGCAGTTACCCTCGGGGCAGGGAAGGGGTTCAAGATACGCAGTATTTT.